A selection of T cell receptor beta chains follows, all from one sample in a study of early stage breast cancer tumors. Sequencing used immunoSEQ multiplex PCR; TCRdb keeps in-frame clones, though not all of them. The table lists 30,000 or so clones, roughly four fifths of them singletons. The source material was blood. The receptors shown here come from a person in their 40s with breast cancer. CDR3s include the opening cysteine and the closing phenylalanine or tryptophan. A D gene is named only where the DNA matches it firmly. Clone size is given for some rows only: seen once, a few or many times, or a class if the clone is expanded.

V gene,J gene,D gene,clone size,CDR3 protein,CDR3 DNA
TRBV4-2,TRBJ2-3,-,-,CASSQVVGRTDTQYF,TGTGCCAGCAGCCAAGTAGTGGGAAGAACAGATACGCAGTATTTT
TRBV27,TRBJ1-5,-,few,CASSWSANQPQHF,TGTGCCAGCAGTTGGTCAGCGAATCAGCCCCAGCATTTT
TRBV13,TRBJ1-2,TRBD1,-,CASSSYRDRGDVGYGYTF,TGTGCCAGCAGCTCCTACCGGGACAGGGGGGATGTCGGCTATGGCTACACCTTC
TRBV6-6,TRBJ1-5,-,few,CASSYSGLIGQPQHF,TGTGCCAGCAGTTACTCGGGGCTCATCGGTCAGCCCCAGCATTTT
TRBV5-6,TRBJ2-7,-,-,CASRALNSYEQYF,TGTGCCAGCCGGGCGTTAAACTCCTACGAGCAGTACTTC
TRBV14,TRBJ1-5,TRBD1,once,CASSRDRGQPQHF,TGTGCCAGCAGCCGAGACAGGGGGCAGCCCCAGCATTTT
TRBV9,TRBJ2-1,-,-,CASSVGEPSYNEQFF,TGTGCCAGCAGCGTAGGGGAGCCCTCCTACAATGAGCAGTTCTTC
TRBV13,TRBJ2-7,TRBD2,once,CASSLSRGRFEQYF,TGTGCCAGCAGCTTATCTCGCGGGAGATTCGAGCAGTACTTC
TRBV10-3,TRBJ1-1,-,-,CAISSQQWESAFF,TGTGCCATCAGTTCCCAACAGTGGGAGAGCGCTTTCTTT
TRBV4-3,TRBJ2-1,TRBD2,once,CASSQDLLGLAGRNEQFF,TGCGCCAGCAGCCAAGATCTTCTCGGACTAGCGGGAAGGAATGAGCAGTTCTTC
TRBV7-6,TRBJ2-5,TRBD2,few,CASSLTSRETQYF,TGTGCCAGCAGCTTGACTAGCAGAGAGACCCAGTACTTC
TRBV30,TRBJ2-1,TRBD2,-,CAWSKGLAEYNEQFF,TGTGCCTGGAGTAAGGGACTAGCGGAATACAATGAGCAGTTCTTC
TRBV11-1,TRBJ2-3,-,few,CASSPNTDTQYF,TGTGCCAGCAGCCCCAACACAGATACGCAGTATTTT
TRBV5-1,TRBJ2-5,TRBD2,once,CASSFSGSRNPQETQYF,TGCGCCAGCAGCTTTAGCGGGAGCAGGAACCCGCAAGAGACCCAGTACTTC
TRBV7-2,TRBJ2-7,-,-,CASRSGAGPFYEQYF,TGTGCCAGCAGATCCGGGGCGGGCCCTTTCTACGAGCAGTACTTC
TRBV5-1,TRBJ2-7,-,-,CASSLAGMSSYEQYF,TGCGCCAGCAGCTTGGCGGGCATGAGCTCCTACGAGCAGTACTTC
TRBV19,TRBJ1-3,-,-,CASSMTEGSGNTIYF,TGTGCCAGTAGTATGACCGAGGGCTCTGGAAACACCATATATTTT
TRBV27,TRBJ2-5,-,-,CASSTQQGQETQYF,TGTGCCAGCAGTACCCAACAGGGTCAAGAGACCCAGTACTTC
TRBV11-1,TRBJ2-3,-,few,CASAKGSGLNTDTQYF,TGTGCCAGCGCAAAGGGAAGCGGGCTTAACACAGATACGCAGTATTTT
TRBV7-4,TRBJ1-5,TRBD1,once,CASSPVTGGVKFKDNQPQHF,TGTGCCAGCAGCCCCGTTACAGGGGGCGTAAAGTTTAAGGACAATCAGCCCCAGCATTTT
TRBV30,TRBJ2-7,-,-,CAWSEGMTLPEQYF,TGTGCCTGGAGTGAGGGAATGACACTCCCCGAGCAGTACTTC
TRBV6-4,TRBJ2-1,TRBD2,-,CASSEGPSGSNEQFF,TGTGCCAGCAGTGAAGGGCCTAGCGGGAGCAATGAGCAGTTCTTC
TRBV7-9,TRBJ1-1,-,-,CAIRQNTEAFF,TGTGCCATCCGACAAAACACTGAAGCTTTCTTT
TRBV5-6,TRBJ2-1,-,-,CASSYDEVVGSGPYNEQFF,TGTGCCAGCAGCTACGATGAGGTGGTTGGTTCGGGCCCGTACAATGAGCAGTTCTTC
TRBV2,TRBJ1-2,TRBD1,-,CASSEGRQGAYGYTF,TGTGCCAGCAGTGAAGGTAGACAGGGCGCCTATGGCTACACCTTC
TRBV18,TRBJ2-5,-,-,CASSWTAQETQYF,TGTGCCAGCTCATGGACAGCACAAGAGACCCAGTACTTC
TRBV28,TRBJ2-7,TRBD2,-,CASSPSGLAGDSYEQYF,TGTGCCAGCAGTCCCTCGGGGCTAGCGGGAGACTCCTACGAGCAGTACTTC
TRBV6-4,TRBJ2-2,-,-,CASSDSGSTNTGELFF,TGTGCCAGCAGTGACTCGGGCAGTACTAACACCGGGGAGCTGTTTTTT
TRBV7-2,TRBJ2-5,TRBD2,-,CASSRPPSGRAGETQYF,TGTGCCAGCAGTCGACCCCCTAGCGGGAGGGCCGGGGAGACCCAGTACTTC
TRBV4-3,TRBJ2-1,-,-,CASSQGVDYNEQFF,TGCGCCAGCAGCCAAGGAGTGGATTACAATGAGCAGTTCTTC
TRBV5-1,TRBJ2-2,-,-,CASSILSVKNTGELFF,TGCGCCAGCAGCATCCTTAGCGTCAAGAACACCGGGGAGCTGTTTTTT
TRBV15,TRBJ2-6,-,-,CATSRQVDSGANVPTF,TGTGCCACCAGCAGGCAAGTTGACTCTGGGGCCAACGTCCCGACTTTC
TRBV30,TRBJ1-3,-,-,CAWSVDRNTIYF,TGTGCCTGGAGTGTAGACAGAAACACCATATATTTT
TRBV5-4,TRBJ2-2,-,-,CASSSSGELFF,TGTGCCAGCAGCTCATCCGGGGAGCTGTTTTTT
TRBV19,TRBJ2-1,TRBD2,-,CASGLAGRNEQFF,TGTGCCAGTGGACTAGCGGGTCGCAATGAGCAGTTCTTC